The rows below give T cell receptor beta chains drawn from one sample of a study of spatial heterogeneity in lung cancer. A single record per CDR3 protein comes from TCRdb applying MiXCR to the 5' RACE reads. The profile covers around 60,000 distinct CDR3 sequences, with 7% to 10% appearing a single time and over 12% taken by the ten largest. Sequencing was performed on PBMCs, taken at surgery. The receptors here all came from a female donor with early-stage non-small cell lung cancer. Both conserved end residues are part of each CDR3. Each record gives: clone size, CDR3 length, J gene, D gene, V gene, CDR3 DNA, CDR3 protein. A D gene is named only where the DNA matches it firmly. Not every row has a clone size; where given, it reads once, few, many or a size class.

size: few; length: 16; J: TRBJ2-7; D: TRBD1; V: TRBV9; DNA: TGTGCCAGCAGCGTAGAAGGACAGGGGGCCACCTACGAGCAGTACTTC; CDR3: CASSVEGQGATYEQYF
size: .; length: 15; J: TRBJ2-3; D: .; V: TRBV9; DNA: TGTGCCAGCAGCGTAGATCCAGGGGCCCGCGATACGCAGTATTTT; CDR3: CASSVDPGARDTQYF
size: few; length: 17; J: TRBJ2-3; D: TRBD1; V: TRBV5-1; DNA: TGCGCCAGCAGCTTACAGGGGGCGCGAGCCACCTCAGATACGCAGTATTTT; CDR3: CASSLQGARATSDTQYF
size: few; length: 15; J: TRBJ2-5; D: .; V: TRBV18; DNA: TGTGCCAGCTCACCGAACGTGGGATCGGAAGAGACCCAGTACTTC; CDR3: CASSPNVGSEETQYF
size: .; length: 14; J: TRBJ1-5; D: .; V: TRBV19; DNA: TGTGCCAGTAGCTCGAGGGGAAGGGCGCAGCCCCAGCATTTT; CDR3: CASSSRGRAQPQHF
size: .; length: 14; J: TRBJ1-4; D: TRBD1; V: TRBV12-3/TRBV12-4; DNA: TGTGCCAGCAGGCAGACAGGGGGCTTTGAAAAACTGTTTTTT; CDR3: CASRQTGGFEKLFF
size: few; length: 16; J: TRBJ2-3; D: TRBD1; V: TRBV5-1; DNA: TGCGCCAGCAGCTCCAATGACAGGGGAGCAACAGATACGCAGTATTTT; CDR3: CASSSNDRGATDTQYF
size: many; length: 14; J: TRBJ1-2; D: .; V: TRBV2; DNA: TGTGCCAGCAGTGCCAGGGGCTCTAACTATGGCTACACCTTC; CDR3: CASSARGSNYGYTF
size: .; length: 15; J: TRBJ1-1; D: TRBD1; V: TRBV20-1; DNA: TGCAGTGCTAGAGATCCCCGGACAGGGAACACTGAAGCTTTCTTT; CDR3: CSARDPRTGNTEAFF
size: .; length: 15; J: TRBJ1-1; D: TRBD1; V: TRBV28; DNA: TGTGCCAGCAGTCCCTCCGGACAGGGAAACACTGAAGCTTTCTTT; CDR3: CASSPSGQGNTEAFF
size: many; length: 14; J: TRBJ2-1; D: TRBD2; V: TRBV9; DNA: TGTGCCAGCAGTGGACTAGGGTCAGTCAATGAGCAGTTCTTC; CDR3: CASSGLGSVNEQFF
size: once; length: 14; J: TRBJ1-1; D: TRBD1; V: TRBV28; DNA: TGTGCCAGCAGCACAGGGGGGGTGAACACTGAAGCTTTCTTT; CDR3: CASSTGGVNTEAFF
size: .; length: 15; J: TRBJ2-5; D: TRBD2; V: TRBV20-1; DNA: TGCAGTGCTAGAGTCCTAGCGGGGTACCAAGAGACCCAGTACTTC; CDR3: CSARVLAGYQETQYF
size: many; length: 14; J: TRBJ2-1; D: .; V: TRBV7-9; DNA: TGTGCCAGCAGCCCCCGGGTCGAGGCGAATGAGCAGTTCTTC; CDR3: CASSPRVEANEQFF
size: few; length: 15; J: TRBJ2-7; D: .; V: TRBV19; DNA: TGTGCCAGTAGTCCACATAGCGTCCTCTCCTACGAGCAGTACTTC; CDR3: CASSPHSVLSYEQYF
size: many; length: 13; J: TRBJ2-1; D: .; V: TRBV30; DNA: TGTGCCTGGGAGGGGGGCCCCTACAATGAGCAGTTCTTC; CDR3: CAWEGGPYNEQFF
size: few; length: 15; J: TRBJ1-5; D: TRBD1; V: TRBV12-3/TRBV12-4; DNA: TGTGCCAGCAGTTTCAGCAGGGGGCCATCAGGGCCCCAGCATTTT; CDR3: CASSFSRGPSGPQHF
size: many; length: 16; J: TRBJ2-6; D: .; V: TRBV7-2; DNA: TGTGCCAGCAGCTTAGATCGGTTCTCTGGGGCCAACGTCCTGACTTTC; CDR3: CASSLDRFSGANVLTF
size: .; length: 15; J: TRBJ2-5; D: TRBD2; V: TRBV19; DNA: TGTGCCAGTAAACCCGGGGGGTCGTACCAAGAGACCCAGTACTTC; CDR3: CASKPGGSYQETQYF
size: many; length: 15; J: TRBJ2-2; D: TRBD2; V: TRBV5-1; DNA: TGCGCCAGCGGAGGACTAGCGGGTGGCACCGGGGAGCTGTTTTTT; CDR3: CASGGLAGGTGELFF
size: few; length: 14; J: TRBJ2-5; D: TRBD1; V: TRBV5-8; DNA: TGTGCCAGCAGCTTGGACAGGGGGCTAGAGACCCAGTACTTC; CDR3: CASSLDRGLETQYF
size: .; length: 14; J: TRBJ1-1; D: TRBD1; V: TRBV12-3/TRBV12-4; DNA: TGTGCCAGCGGCCGTGGGACAGGGAACACTGAAGCTTTCTTT; CDR3: CASGRGTGNTEAFF
size: .; length: 14; J: TRBJ1-2; D: .; V: TRBV27; DNA: TGTGCCTCCCGTGAGGGAGGGAGGTCTTATGGCTACACCTTC; CDR3: CASREGGRSYGYTF
size: .; length: 16; J: TRBJ2-1; D: TRBD2; V: TRBV10-2; DNA: TGCGCCAGATTTGGCCAACTAGCGGGAGGGCCCGATGAGCAGTTCTTC; CDR3: CARFGQLAGGPDEQFF
size: .; length: 15; J: TRBJ1-4; D: .; V: TRBV28; DNA: TGTGCCAGCAGTGGGGGGCAGCTAATTAATGAAAAACTGTTTTTT; CDR3: CASSGGQLINEKLFF
size: .; length: 13; J: TRBJ1-3; D: .; V: TRBV20-1; DNA: TGCAGTGCTATGGACTTGGCCGGAAACACCATATATTTT; CDR3: CSAMDLAGNTIYF
size: few; length: 18; J: TRBJ2-3; D: TRBD1; V: TRBV7-2; DNA: TGTGCCAGCAGCTCCCTTTCCGGGACAGGGGCATTAGGCGATACGCAGTATTTT; CDR3: CASSSLSGTGALGDTQYF
size: few; length: 14; J: TRBJ1-1; D: .; V: TRBV7-9; DNA: TGTGCCAGCAGCCGTGACAGCTTGAACACTGAAGCTTTCTTT; CDR3: CASSRDSLNTEAFF
size: many; length: 15; J: TRBJ2-5; D: TRBD2; V: TRBV7-3; DNA: TGTGCCAGCAGCTTAAAAGCGGGAGGGGAAGAGACCCAGTACTTC; CDR3: CASSLKAGGEETQYF
size: .; length: 15; J: TRBJ2-1; D: TRBD2; V: TRBV20-1; DNA: TGCAGTGCTAGCCTCTACGCGGGAGTGTTAAATGAGCAGTTCTTC; CDR3: CSASLYAGVLNEQFF
size: few; length: 14; J: TRBJ1-5; D: TRBD1; V: TRBV28; DNA: TGTGCCAGCAGACCACAGGGGTTCGTTCAGCCCCAGCATTTT; CDR3: CASRPQGFVQPQHF
size: few; length: 13; J: TRBJ2-5; D: TRBD2; V: TRBV5-1; DNA: TGCGCCAGCCGGCGACTAGCGGAAGAGACCCAGTACTTC; CDR3: CASRRLAEETQYF
size: many; length: 17; J: TRBJ2-3; D: .; V: TRBV3-1; DNA: TGTGCCAGCAGCCAAGTTGGGGGAACCTCGAGCACAGATACGCAGTATTTT; CDR3: CASSQVGGTSSTDTQYF
size: many; length: 13; J: TRBJ1-1; D: .; V: TRBV29-1; DNA: TGCAGCGTTGGGGCGGCCGCGGACACTGAAGCTTTCTTT; CDR3: CSVGAAADTEAFF